This TCR beta chain was profiled in a study of CD8 T cells in ankylosing spondylitis (dated by TCRdb to about 2017). About the study as a whole: T cell receptor beta repertoires were profiled in healthy donors and ankylosing spondylitis patients so that disease-linked TCR variants could be found. The full study cohort was made up of under 30 ankylosing spondylitis patients and 108 healthy donors. Peripheral blood samples were taken, and synovial fluid was additionally collected from ankylosing spondylitis patients.

V lost 3 bases and J lost 2 bases; the stretch between them is 8 bases long. CDR1 is given as SGHAT and CDR2 as FQNNGV, both from the germline V gene. From the cysteine through the phenylalanine, the CDR3 covers 13 amino acids. The only DNA kept is the CDR3, 39 bases in frame from the first base. The paper as a whole reports these results and caveats: The disease-linked clones were reported to be significantly enriched in matched synovial fluid samples from ankylosing spondylitis patients. The disease-linked clones showed a CD8+ phenotype and occurred at relatively low frequencies in peripheral blood. Some of the motif variants had been reported before in the synovial fluid and blood of reactive arthritis patients, a finding that suggests common disease-initiation mechanisms. A TCR beta motif made up of several highly homologous amino acid variants appeared to be characteristic of blood from ankylosing spondylitis patients.

This clonotype was counted at least ten times. Its antigen is unknown. No quality values exist for individual bases; no much larger clone is one base distant. Sequencer: Illumina HiSeq 2500. Quantitative 5'-RACE with molecular barcodes was used to prepare TCR beta libraries. As for how the authors treated the data: Disease-linked TCR variants were identified with a new computational method built on a probabilistic model of VDJ rearrangement. Using fastp trimming at Q25 and MiXCR clonotype assembly, TCRdb reanalyzed the public sequencing data and kept in-frame beta chains. Rows are combined by CDR3 protein, so each entry shows the most common genes and DNA. The V and J calls were not made by the authors but by TCRdb's processing. In all, the sample holds some 220,000 distinct CDR3 sequences, and approximately 8% of those were seen once. Clones ranked in the top ten supply 4.8% of the sample.

The sequence derives from a female donor with ankylosing spondylitis or in good health (not recorded which). In this chain, TRBV11-2 is recombined with TRBJ2-7; the D gene cannot be named for sure. Specimen: blood, either unsorted or a sorted T cell fraction (not recorded which). The DNA sequence is TGTGCCAGCAGCTTTGGTGATACCTACGAGCAGTACTTC. The encoded protein is CASSFGDTYEQYF.